This TCR beta chain was obtained from a study of blood T cell repertoires in COVID-19. Background on the study: From T cells, B-cell-depleted T cells, or PBMCs came the material, which was cDNA or gDNA.

CDR1 and CDR2 (germline): SEHNR, FQNEAQ (reference sequence). V dropped 3 bases and J dropped 4 bases, with 15 bases sitting between them. The CDR3 covers 15 residues. Using immunoSEQ multiplex PCR, the repertoire was profiled, and TCRdb retains in-frame clones only, with some absent. The table lists 150,000 to 200,000 clones, 82% of them singletons. The chain joins TRBV7-9 to TRBJ1-1, with TRBD1 as a possible D gene (5 bases). The sequence was obtained from a woman in her 70s with acute or convalescent COVID-19. The sequencing input was peripheral blood. CDR3 DNA sequence: TGTGCCAGCAGCTTTCAGGGACTTAAAACCACTGAAGCTTTCTTT. Its translation: CASSFQGLKTTEAFF.